The entry below gives a single T cell receptor beta chain sequence along with its context. What it recognizes is unknown. Germline assignment: CDR1 SGHVS and CDR2 FQNEAQ. There are 14 residues in the CDR3. V lost 3 bases, J lost 3 bases, and 6 bases lay in between. This entry belongs to a study of graft-versus-host responses after intestinal transplantation. For the study at large: Among the recipients, all got anti-thymocyte globulin induction and then tacrolimus and steroids for roughly three years. Study-wide findings and caveats: GvH clones occurred in recipient marrow; some first appeared in ileum or blood.

Sequenced by immunoSEQ multiplex PCR; TCRdb stores in-frame clones only, minus some. Found here are more than 20,000 clones, approximately 83% of them singletons; the top ten hold about 0.98%. The J gene is TRBJ2-6, the V gene TRBV7-8; D is ambiguous. The sequencing used PBMCs, collected around 14 months after intestinal transplant. This TCR was sampled from a human patient who received an intestinal transplant, so some T cells may come from the graft donor. CDR3 nucleotide sequence: TGTGCCAGCAGCTTCGGTAGTGGGGCCAACGTCCTGACTTTC. Translation gives CASSFGSGANVLTF.